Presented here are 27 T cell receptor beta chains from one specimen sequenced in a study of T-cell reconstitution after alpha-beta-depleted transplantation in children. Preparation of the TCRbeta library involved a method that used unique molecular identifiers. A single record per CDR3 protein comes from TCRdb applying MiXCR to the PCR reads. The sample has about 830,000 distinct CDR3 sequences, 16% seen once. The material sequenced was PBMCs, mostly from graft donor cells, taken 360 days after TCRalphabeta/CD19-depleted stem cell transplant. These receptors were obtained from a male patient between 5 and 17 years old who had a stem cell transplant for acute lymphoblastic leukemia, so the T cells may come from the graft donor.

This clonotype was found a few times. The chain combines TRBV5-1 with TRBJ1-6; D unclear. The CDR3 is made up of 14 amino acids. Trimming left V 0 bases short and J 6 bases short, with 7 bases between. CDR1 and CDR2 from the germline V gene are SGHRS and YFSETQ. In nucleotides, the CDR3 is TGCGCCAGCAGCTTGGAACGGTTTAATTCACCCCTCCACTTT. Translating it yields CASSLERFNSPLHF.

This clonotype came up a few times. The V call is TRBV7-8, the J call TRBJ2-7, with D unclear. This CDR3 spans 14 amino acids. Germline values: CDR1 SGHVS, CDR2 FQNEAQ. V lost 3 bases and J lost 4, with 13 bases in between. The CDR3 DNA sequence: TGTGCCAGCAGCTTTGACACTTTCCTTTACGAGCAGTACTTC. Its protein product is CASSFDTFLYEQYF.

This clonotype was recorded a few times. The CDR3 DNA reads TGTGCCAGCAGCCCCTACCGGACAGGGCTCTATGAGCAGTTCTTC. Translated: CASSPYRTGLYEQFF. The chain has TRBV7-2 and TRBJ2-1; 8 positions match TRBD1. Germline V gene lookup returns CDR1 SGHTA and CDR2 FQGNSA. The CDR3 covers 15 residues. The ends lost 5 bases at V and 8 bases at J; junction bases unmatched: 11.

The CDR3 nucleotides are TGTGCCAGCAGTTTGGGCGGGCCTCTTGGAAACACCATATATTTT. It is translated as CASSLGGPLGNTIYF. The chain combines TRBV6-5 with TRBJ1-3; D remains ambiguous. This CDR3 has 15 amino acids. Trimming shortened V by 4 bases and J by 3 bases, and 13 bases separated the two germline ends. Germline values: CDR1 MNHEY, CDR2 SVGAGI.

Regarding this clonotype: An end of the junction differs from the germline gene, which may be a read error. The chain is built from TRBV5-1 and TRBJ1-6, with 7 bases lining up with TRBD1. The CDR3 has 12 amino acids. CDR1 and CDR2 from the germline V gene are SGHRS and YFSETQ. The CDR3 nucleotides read TGCGCCGGCAGACAGGGAACTTCACCCCTCCACTTT. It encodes CAGRQGTSPLHF.

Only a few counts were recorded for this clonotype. For the CDR3, the DNA is TGTGCCAGTGATCCACGACAGGGGAGCACTGAAGCTTTCTTT. It specifies CASDPRQGSTEAFF. The rearrangement uses TRBV19 and TRBJ1-1, with 8 bases aligning to TRBD1. From germline, CDR1 is LNHDA and CDR2 SQIVND (reference sequence). The ends lost 8 bases at V and 4 bases at J; junction bases unmatched: 9. CDR3 length: 14 amino acids.

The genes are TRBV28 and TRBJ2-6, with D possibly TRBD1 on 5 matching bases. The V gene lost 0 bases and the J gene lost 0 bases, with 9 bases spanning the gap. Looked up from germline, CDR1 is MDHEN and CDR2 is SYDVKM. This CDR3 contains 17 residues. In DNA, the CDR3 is TGTGCCAGCAGTTTATGGGGGCTCCTCTCTGGGGCCAACGTCCTGACTTTC. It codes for CASSLWGLLSGANVLTF. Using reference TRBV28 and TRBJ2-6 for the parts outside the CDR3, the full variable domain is DVKVTQSSRYLVKRTGEKVFLECVQDMDHENMFWYRQDPGLGLRLIYFSYDVKMKEKGDIPEGYSVSREKKERFSLILESASTNQTSMYLCASSLWGLLSGANVLTFGAGSRLTVL.

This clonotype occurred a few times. CDR3 protein: CASSQDRSANTEAFF. As DNA, the CDR3 is TGCGCCAGCAGCCAAGATCGTTCAGCGAACACTGAAGCTTTCTTT. This rearrangement joins TRBV4-3 to TRBJ1-1; no clear D gene. Germline-derived CDR1 and CDR2 are LGHNA and YSLEER. The CDR3 loop spans 15 amino acids. V lost 0 bases, J lost 1 base, and 9 bases lay in between.

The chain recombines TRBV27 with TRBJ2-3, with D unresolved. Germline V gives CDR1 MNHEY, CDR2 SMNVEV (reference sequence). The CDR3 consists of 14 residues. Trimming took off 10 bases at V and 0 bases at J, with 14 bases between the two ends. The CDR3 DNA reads TGTGCCACGCAAATAGCTACTAGCACAGATACGCAGTATTTT. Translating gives CATQIATSTDTQYF.

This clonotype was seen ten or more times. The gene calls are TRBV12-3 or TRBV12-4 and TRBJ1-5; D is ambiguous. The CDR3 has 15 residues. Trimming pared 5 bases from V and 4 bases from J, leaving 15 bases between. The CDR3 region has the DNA TGTGCCAGCAGTCCGGGAGGGAACCAAAATCAGCCCCAGCATTTT. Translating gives CASSPGGNQNQPQHF.

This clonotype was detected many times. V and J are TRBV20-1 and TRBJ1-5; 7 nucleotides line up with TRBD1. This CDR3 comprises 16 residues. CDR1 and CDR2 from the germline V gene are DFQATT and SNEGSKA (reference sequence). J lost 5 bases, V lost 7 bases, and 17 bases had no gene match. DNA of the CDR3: TGCAGTGTCGATGGGTGGGTGACAGGGCAGCATCAGCCCCAGCATTTT. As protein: CSVDGWVTGQHQPQHF.

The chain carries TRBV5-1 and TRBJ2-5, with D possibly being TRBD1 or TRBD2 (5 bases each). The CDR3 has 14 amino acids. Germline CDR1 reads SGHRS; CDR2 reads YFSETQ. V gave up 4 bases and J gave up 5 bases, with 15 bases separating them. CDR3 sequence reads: CASSRLGRAETQYF. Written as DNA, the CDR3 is TGCGCCAGCAGCAGGCTGGGGCGGGCGGAGACCCAGTACTTC.

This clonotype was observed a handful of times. CDR3 loop: CASSLLGSEKLFF. CDR3 nucleotide sequence: TGCGCCAGCAGCTTATTGGGGAGTGAAAAACTGTTTTTT. The V and J genes are TRBV5-1 and TRBJ1-4; no definite D call. V was pared by 2 bases and J by 7 bases, with 9 bases between. CDR1 and CDR2 (germline): SGHRS, YFSETQ. There are 13 residues in the CDR3.

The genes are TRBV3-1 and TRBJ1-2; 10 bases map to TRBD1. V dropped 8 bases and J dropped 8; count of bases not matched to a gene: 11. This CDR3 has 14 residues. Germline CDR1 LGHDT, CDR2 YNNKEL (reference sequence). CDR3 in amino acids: CASRDRGRDGGYTF. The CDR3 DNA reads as TGTGCCAGCCGGGACAGGGGCCGCGACGGGGGCTACACCTTC. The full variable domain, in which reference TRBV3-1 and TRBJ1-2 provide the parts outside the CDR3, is DTAVSQTPKYLVTQMGNDKSIKCEQNLGHDTMYWYKQDSKKFLKIMFSYNNKELIINETVPNRFSPKSPDKAHLNLHINSLELGDSAVYFCASRDRGRDGGYTFGSGTRLTVV.

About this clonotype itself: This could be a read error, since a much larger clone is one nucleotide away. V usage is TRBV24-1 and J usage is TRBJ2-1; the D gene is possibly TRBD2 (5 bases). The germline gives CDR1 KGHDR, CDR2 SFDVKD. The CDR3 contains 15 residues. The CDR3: CATSDPSSSCNEQFF. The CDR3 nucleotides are TGTGCCACCAGTGACCCATCTAGCTCCTGCAATGAGCAGTTCTTC.

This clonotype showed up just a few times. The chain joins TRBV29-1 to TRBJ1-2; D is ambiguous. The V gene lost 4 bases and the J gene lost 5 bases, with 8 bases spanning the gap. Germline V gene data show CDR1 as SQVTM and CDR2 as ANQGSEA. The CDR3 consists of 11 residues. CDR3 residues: CSVAGLYGYTF. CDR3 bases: TGCAGCGTTGCCGGACTTTATGGCTACACCTTC.

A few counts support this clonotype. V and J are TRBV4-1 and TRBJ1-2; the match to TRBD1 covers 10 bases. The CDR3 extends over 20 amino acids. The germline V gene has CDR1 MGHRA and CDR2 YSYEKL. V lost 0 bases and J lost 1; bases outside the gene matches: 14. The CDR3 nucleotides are TGCGCCAGCAGCCAAGATTCCCCCGGGACAGGGGCACCTGTTAACTATGGCTACACCTTC. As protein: CASSQDSPGTGAPVNYGYTF.

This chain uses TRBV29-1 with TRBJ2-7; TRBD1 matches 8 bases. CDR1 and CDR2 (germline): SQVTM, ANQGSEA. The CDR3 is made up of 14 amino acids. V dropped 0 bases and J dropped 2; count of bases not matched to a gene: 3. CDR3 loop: CSVEDPDRAYEQYF. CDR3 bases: TGCAGCGTTGAAGACCCGGACAGGGCCTACGAGCAGTACTTC.

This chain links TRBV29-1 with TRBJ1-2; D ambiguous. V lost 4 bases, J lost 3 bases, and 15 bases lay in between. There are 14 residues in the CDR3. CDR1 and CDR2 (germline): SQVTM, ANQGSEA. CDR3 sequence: CSVAREGSDYGYTF. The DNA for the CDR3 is TGCAGCGTTGCTCGTGAGGGCAGCGACTATGGCTACACCTTC. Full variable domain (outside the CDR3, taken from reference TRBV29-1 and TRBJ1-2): SAVISQKPSRDICQRGTSLTIQCQVDSQVTMMFWYRQQPGQSLTLIATANQGSEATYESGFVIDKFPISRPNLTFSTLTVSNMSPEDSSIYLCSVAREGSDYGYTFGSGTRLTVV.

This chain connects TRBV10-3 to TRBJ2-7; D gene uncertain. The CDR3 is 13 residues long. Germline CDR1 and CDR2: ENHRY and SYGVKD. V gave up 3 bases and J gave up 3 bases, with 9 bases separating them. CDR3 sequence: CAISDHGLYEQYF. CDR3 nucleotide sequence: TGTGCCATCAGTGATCATGGCCTCTACGAGCAGTACTTC.

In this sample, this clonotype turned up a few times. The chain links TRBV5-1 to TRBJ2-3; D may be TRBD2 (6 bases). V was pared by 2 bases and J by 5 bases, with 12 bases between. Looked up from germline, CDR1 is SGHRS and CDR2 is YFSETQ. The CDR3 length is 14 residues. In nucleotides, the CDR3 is TGCGCCAGCAGCTTCGGGGGAAAAGGAGATACGCAGTATTTT. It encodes CASSFGGKGDTQYF. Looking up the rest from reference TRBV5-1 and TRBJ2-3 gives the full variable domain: KAGVTQTPRYLIKTRGQQVTLSCSPISGHRSVSWYQQTPGQGLQFLFEYFSETQRNKGNFPGRFSGRQFSNSRSEMNVSTLELGDSALYLCASSFGGKGDTQYFGPGTRLTVL.

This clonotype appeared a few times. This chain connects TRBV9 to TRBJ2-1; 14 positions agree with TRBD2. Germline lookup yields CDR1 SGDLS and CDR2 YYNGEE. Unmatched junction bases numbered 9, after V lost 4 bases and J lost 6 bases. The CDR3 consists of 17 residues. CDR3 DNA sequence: TGTGCCAGCAGCCTCACAAGGGGACTAGCGGGAGTCAATGAGCAGTTCTTC. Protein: CASSLTRGLAGVNEQFF.

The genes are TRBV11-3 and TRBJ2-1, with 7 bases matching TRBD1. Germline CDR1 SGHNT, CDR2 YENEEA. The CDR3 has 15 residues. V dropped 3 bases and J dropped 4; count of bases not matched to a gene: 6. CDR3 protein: CASSFRPGGYNEQFF. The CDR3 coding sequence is TGTGCCAGCAGCTTCCGCCCAGGGGGATACAATGAGCAGTTCTTC.

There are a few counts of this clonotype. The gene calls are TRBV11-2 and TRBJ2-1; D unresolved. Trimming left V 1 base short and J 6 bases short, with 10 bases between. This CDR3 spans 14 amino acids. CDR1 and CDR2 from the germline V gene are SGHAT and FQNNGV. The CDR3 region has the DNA TGTGCCAGCAGCTTAGCGTTAGTAGGCAATGAGCAGTTCTTC. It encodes CASSLALVGNEQFF.

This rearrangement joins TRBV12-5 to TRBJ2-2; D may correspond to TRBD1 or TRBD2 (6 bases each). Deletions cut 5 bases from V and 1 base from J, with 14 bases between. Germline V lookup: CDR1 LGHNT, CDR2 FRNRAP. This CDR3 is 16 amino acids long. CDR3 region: CASGTEGGLNTGELFF. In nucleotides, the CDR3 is TGTGCTAGTGGTACCGAGGGGGGCCTGAACACCGGGGAGCTGTTTTTT.

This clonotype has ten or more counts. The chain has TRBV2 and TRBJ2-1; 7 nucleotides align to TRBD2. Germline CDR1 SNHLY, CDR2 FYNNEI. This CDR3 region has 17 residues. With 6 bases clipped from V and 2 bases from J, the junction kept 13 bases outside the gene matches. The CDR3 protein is CASSSRGRGGTYNEQFF. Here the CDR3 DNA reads TGTGCCAGCAGCTCCCGGGGGAGGGGCGGTACCTACAATGAGCAGTTCTTC.

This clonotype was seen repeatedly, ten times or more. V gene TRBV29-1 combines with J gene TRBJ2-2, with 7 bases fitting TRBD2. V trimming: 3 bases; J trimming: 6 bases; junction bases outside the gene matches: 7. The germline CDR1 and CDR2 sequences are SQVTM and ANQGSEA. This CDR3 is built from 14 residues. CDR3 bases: TGCAGCGTTGACCGGGAGGAAGGTTCCGGGGAGCTGTTTTTT. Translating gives CSVDREEGSGELFF.